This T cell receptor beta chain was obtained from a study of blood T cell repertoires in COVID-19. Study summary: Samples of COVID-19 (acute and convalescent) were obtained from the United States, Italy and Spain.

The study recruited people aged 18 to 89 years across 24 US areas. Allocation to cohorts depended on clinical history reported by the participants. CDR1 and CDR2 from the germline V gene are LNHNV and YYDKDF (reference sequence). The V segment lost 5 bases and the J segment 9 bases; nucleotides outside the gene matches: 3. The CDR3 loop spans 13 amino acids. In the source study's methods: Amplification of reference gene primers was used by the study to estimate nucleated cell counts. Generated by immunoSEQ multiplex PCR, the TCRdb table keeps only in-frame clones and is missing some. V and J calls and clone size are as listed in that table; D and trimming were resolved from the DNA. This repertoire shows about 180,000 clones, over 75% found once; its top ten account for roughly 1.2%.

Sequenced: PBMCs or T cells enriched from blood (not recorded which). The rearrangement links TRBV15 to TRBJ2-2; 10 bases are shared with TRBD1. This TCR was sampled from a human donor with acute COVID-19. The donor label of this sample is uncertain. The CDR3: CATSGDRGRELFF. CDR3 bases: TGTGCCACCAGCGGGGACAGGGGCCGGGAGCTGTTTTTT.